The rows below give T cell receptor beta chains drawn from one sample of a study of T-cell memory formation after mild COVID-19. TCRdb redid the calling of the 5' RACE reads with MiXCR, one entry per CDR3 protein. The sample has 150,000 to 200,000 distinct CDR3 sequences; 18% are singletons. The sequenced sample was PBMCs or a T cell subset sorted from them (not recorded which). Receptor source: a man younger than 35 who had mild COVID-19 (a few samples of this study predate the infection). Cell type and time point are not known. Each CDR3 is given with its conserved first and last residue. D genes are given only for firm matches. Part of the rows lack a size; the others show once, few, many or a class for expanded clones.

J,size,D,V,DNA,CDR3
TRBJ2-3,NA,NA,TRBV5-1,TGCGCCAGCAGCTTGGACCTGGCTGTAAGTACGCAGTATTTT,CASSLDLAVSTQYF
TRBJ2-4,NA,NA,TRBV4-3,TGCGCCAGCAGCCAAGATAGAACATCGGGAATTCAGTACTTC,CASSQDRTSGIQYF
TRBJ2-7,few,TRBD1,TRBV5-1,TGCGCCAGCAGCTTGTTCCCGACAGGGGGATCATCTTCCTACGAGCAGTACTTC,CASSLFPTGGSSSYEQYF
TRBJ1-4,NA,NA,TRBV18,TGTGCCAGCTCGAGGAGTGCAACTAATGAAAAACTGTTTTTT,CASSRSATNEKLFF
TRBJ1-4,few,NA,TRBV27,TGTGCCAGCAGTTTCTCTTCCGGGGGGCTCGGTGAAAAACTGTTTTTT,CASSFSSGGLGEKLFF
TRBJ2-3,NA,NA,TRBV2,TGTGCCAGCACCGTCACAGATACGCAGTATTTT,CASTVTDTQYF
TRBJ2-7,NA,TRBD1,TRBV12-3/TRBV12-4,TGTGCCAGCAGTTTTTTGGACAGGATAGCCTACGAGCAGTACTTC,CASSFLDRIAYEQYF
TRBJ2-2,few,TRBD1,TRBV7-9,TGTGCCAGCAGCGGCCGGGACAGAGCGTACCCCGGGGAGCTGTTTTTT,CASSGRDRAYPGELFF
TRBJ1-2,few,NA,TRBV6-5,TGTGCCAGCAGTTACCTGGGAAGCTATGGCTACACCTTC,CASSYLGSYGYTF
TRBJ1-2,few,TRBD1,TRBV6-5,TGTGCCAGCATCCCGGACAGGAGGAGTGGCTACACCTTC,CASIPDRRSGYTF
TRBJ2-1,few,NA,TRBV7-2,TGTGCCAGCAGCTCTCGCTATGAGCAGTTCTTC,CASSSRYEQFF
TRBJ2-5,NA,NA,TRBV7-2,TGTGCCAGCAGCTTTCAGTCCAGGGGAGGGGAGACCCAGTACTTC,CASSFQSRGGETQYF
TRBJ1-1,NA,NA,TRBV5-1,TGCGCCAGCAGCTGGAGGGAACAGGGTTCTACTGAAGCTTTCTTT,CASSWREQGSTEAFF
TRBJ2-5,NA,NA,TRBV9,TGTGCCAGCAGCGTAGCCCTACAAGAGACCCAGTACTTC,CASSVALQETQYF
TRBJ1-3,NA,NA,TRBV5-1,TGCGCCAGCAGAAGGACAGCTGGAAACACCATATATTTT,CASRRTAGNTIYF
TRBJ1-2,once,NA,TRBV7-9,TGTGCCAGCAGCTTCGCCGGGACCTATGGCTACACCTTC,CASSFAGTYGYTF